This passage covers 3 T cell receptor beta chains from one sample sequenced in a study of T cell changes during pregnancy in multiple sclerosis. Method: immunoSEQ multiplex PCR; TCRdb's copy keeps in-frame clones and lacks some. The sample includes 45,000 to 65,000 clones, around nine tenths seen only once; the top ten take 0.5%. The source was CD4+ T cells from peripheral blood mononuclear cells, collected in the third trimester of pregnancy. These receptors came from a female donor with multiple sclerosis, enrolled in a pregnancy study.

This clone was counted a single time. The chain uses TRBV9 and TRBJ2-3; D may be TRBD1 (5 bases). Germline CDR1 and CDR2: SGDLS and YYNGEE. Trimming stripped 4 bases from V and 2 bases from J, with 14 bases between. CDR3 length: 15 residues. In DNA form, the CDR3 reads TGTGCCAGCAGCCAGTCGTCCAGGGACACAGATACGCAGTATTTT. Protein sequence: CASSQSSRDTDTQYF.

The chain uses TRBV18 and TRBJ2-5; 8 bases agree with TRBD2. V dropped 6 bases and J dropped 5; count of bases not matched to a gene: 5. Germline assignment: CDR1 KGHSH and CDR2 LQKENI. The CDR3 contains 13 residues. The CDR3 reads CASSPGGGETQYF. DNA of the CDR3: TGTGCCAGCTCGCCCGGCGGGGGGGAGACCCAGTACTTC.

V gene TRBV19 combines with J gene TRBJ2-3, with 7 bases fitting TRBD1. The CDR3 totals 16 residues. J was trimmed by 5 bases and V by 9 bases; bases with no gene match: 17. CDR1 and CDR2 (germline): LNHDA, SQIVND (reference sequence). CDR3 loop: CASQGRTGALIDTQYF. DNA for the CDR3: TGTGCCAGCCAAGGAAGAACAGGGGCATTGATAGATACGCAGTATTTT.